This T cell receptor beta chain is drawn from a study of OX40 agonist ivuxolimab in advanced cancers. Study information: Ivuxolimab, an antibody that agonizes OX40 (CD134), was administered to the patients. Ivuxolimab was delivered to patients intravenously every 2 weeks at doses spanning 0.01 to 10 mg/kg.

Of note for this clone: Its specificity is unknown.

Study observations and caveats: The investigators did not determine what antigen specificity the expanded peripheral T cells had. On average, CD8+ T cells showed a greater number of expanded clones than CD4+.

Generated by immunoSEQ multiplex PCR, the TCRdb table keeps only in-frame clones and is missing some. The sample has about 88,000 clones, approximately 87% seen once. Trimming took 2 bases from V and 0 from J, leaving 13 bases between them. CDR3 size: 16 residues. Germline V gene lookup returns CDR1 MGHDK and CDR2 SYGVNS. The source of this sequence is an adult with an advanced solid tumor such as melanoma, head and neck, liver or kidney cancer. The V gene is TRBV25-1, the J gene TRBJ1-2, with D possibly TRBD1 on 5 matching bases. The material sequenced was CD4+ or CD8+ T cells sorted from blood, taken in a trial of the OX40 agonist ivuxolimab. The CDR3 DNA reads TGTGCCAGCAGTGAACCGGGGGGGAGAGCTAACTATGGCTACACCTTC. It specifies CASSEPGGRANYGYTF.